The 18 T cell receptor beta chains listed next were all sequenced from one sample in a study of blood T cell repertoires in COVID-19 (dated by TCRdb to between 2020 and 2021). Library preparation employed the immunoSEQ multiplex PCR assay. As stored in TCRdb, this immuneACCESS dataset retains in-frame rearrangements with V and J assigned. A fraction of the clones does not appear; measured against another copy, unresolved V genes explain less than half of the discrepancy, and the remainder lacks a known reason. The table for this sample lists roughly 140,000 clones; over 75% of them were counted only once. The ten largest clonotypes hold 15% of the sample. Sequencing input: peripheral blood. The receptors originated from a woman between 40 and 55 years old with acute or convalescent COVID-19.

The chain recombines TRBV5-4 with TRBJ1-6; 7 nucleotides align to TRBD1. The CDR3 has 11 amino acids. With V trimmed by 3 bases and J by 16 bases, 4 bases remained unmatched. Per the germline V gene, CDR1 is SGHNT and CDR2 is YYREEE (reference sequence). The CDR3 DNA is TGTGCCAGCAGCTCGGGACAGTCGCTCCACTTT. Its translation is CASSSGQSLHF.

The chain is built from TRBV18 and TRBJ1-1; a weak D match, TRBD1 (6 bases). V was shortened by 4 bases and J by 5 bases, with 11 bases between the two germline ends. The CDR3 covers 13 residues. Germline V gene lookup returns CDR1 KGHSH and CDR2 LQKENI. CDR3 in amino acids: CASSLQGLTEAFF. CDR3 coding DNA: TGTGCCAGCTCACTTCAGGGGTTGACTGAAGCTTTCTTT.

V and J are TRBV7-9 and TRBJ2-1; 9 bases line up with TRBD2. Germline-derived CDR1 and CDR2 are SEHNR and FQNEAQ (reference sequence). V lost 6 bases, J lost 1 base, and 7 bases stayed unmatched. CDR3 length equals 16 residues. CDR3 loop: CASSSGAGGSYNEQFF. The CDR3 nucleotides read TGTGCCAGCAGTTCCGGAGCGGGGGGTTCCTACAATGAGCAGTTCTTC.

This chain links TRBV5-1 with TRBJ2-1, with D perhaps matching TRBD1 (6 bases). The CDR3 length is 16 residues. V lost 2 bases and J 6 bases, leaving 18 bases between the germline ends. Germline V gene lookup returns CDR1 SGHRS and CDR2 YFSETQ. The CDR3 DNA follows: TGCGCCAGCAGCTTAACCACAGGGTTTGAAGGCAATGAGCAGTTCTTC. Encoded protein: CASSLTTGFEGNEQFF. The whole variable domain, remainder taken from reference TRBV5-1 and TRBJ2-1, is KAGVTQTPRYLIKTRGQQVTLSCSPISGHRSVSWYQQTPGQGLQFLFEYFSETQRNKGNFPGRFSGRQFSNSRSEMNVSTLELGDSALYLCASSLTTGFEGNEQFFGPGTRLTVL.

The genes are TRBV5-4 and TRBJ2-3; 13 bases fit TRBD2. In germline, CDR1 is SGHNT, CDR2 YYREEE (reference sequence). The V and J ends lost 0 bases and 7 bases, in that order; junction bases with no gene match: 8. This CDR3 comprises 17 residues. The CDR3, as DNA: TGTGCCAGCAGCTTGGTCCCACTAGCGGGAGGGCCAAATACGCAGTATTTT. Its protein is CASSLVPLAGGPNTQYF.

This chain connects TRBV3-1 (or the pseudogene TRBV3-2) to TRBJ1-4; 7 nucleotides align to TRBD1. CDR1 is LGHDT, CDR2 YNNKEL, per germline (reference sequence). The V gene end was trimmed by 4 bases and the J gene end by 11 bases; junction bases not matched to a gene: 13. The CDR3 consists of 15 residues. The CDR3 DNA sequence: TGTGCCAGCAGCCCGACCGGGACAGCGATGCAGAAACTGTTTTTT. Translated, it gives CASSPTGTAMQKLFF.

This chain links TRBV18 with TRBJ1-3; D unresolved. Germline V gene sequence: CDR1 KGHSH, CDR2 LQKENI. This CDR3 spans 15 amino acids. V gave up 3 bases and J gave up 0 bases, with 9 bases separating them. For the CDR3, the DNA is TGTGCCAGCTCACCGTCAGGAACCTCTGGAAACACCATATATTTT. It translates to CASSPSGTSGNTIYF.

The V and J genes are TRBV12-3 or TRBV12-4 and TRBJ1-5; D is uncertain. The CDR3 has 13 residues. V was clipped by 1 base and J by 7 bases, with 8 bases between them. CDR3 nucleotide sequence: TGTGCCAGCAGTTTAGGGGCAGCCCAGCCCCAGCATTTT. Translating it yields CASSLGAAQPQHF.

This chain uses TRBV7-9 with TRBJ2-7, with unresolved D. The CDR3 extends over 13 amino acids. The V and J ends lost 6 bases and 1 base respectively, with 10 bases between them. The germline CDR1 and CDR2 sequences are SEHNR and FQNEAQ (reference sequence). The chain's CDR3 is CASRPAESYEQYF. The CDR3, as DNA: TGTGCCAGCAGACCCGCCGAGTCCTACGAGCAGTACTTC.

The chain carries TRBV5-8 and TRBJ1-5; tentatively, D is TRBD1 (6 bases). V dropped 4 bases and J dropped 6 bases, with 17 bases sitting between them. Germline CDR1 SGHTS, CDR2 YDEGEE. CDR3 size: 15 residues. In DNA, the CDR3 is TGTGCCAGCAGCGACAGGCGTAGAGGGTTTCAGCCCCAGCATTTT. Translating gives CASSDRRRGFQPQHF.

The chain's CDR3 is CASSLGPTSGYTF. In nucleotides, the CDR3 is TGCGCCAGCAGCTTGGGTCCTACCTCTGGCTACACCTTC. The chain joins TRBV5-1 to TRBJ1-2, with D unclear. V was cut by 0 bases and J by 7 bases, with 10 bases left in between. Germline-derived CDR1 and CDR2 are SGHRS and YFSETQ. The CDR3 contains 13 residues.

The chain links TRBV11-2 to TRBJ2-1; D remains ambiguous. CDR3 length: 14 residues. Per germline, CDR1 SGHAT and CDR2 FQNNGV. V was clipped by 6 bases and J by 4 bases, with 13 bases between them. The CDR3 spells CASRPTTGYNEQFF. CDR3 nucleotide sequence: TGTGCCAGCAGACCTACTACCGGATACAATGAGCAGTTCTTC.

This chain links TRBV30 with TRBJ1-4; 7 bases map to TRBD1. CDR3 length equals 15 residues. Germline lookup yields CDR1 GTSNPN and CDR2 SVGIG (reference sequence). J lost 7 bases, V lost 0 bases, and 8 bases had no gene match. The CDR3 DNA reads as TGTGCCTGGAGTGTGATCGGGACAGTGCGTGAAAAACTGTTTTTT. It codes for CAWSVIGTVREKLFF.

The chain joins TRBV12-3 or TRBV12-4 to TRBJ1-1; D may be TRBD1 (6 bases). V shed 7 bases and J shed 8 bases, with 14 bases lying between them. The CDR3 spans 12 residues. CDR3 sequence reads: CASTSWGQEAFF. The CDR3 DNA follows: TGTGCCAGCACGAGTTGGGGGCAGGAAGCTTTCTTT.

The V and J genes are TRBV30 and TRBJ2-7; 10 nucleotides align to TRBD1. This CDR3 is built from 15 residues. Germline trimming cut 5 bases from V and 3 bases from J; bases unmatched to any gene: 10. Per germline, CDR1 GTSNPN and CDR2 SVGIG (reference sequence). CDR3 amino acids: CAWVKTGGRIYEQYF. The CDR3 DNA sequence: TGTGCCTGGGTAAAGACAGGGGGCAGAATCTACGAGCAGTACTTC.

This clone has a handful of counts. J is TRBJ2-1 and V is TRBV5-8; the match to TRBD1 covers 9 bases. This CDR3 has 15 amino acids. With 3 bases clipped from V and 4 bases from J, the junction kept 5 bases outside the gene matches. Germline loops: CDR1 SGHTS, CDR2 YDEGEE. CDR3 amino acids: CASSYLGQGYNEQFF. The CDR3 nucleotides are TGTGCCAGCAGCTACCTGGGACAGGGATACAATGAGCAGTTCTTC.

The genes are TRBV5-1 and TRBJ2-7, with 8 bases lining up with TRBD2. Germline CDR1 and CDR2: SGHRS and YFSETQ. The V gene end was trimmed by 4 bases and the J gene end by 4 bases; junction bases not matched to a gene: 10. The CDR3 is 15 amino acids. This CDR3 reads CASSPGGTRSYEQYF. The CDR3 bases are TGCGCCAGCAGCCCGGGGGGGACTAGGAGTTACGAGCAGTACTTC. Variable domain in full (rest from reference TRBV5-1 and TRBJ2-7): KAGVTQTPRYLIKTRGQQVTLSCSPISGHRSVSWYQQTPGQGLQFLFEYFSETQRNKGNFPGRFSGRQFSNSRSEMNVSTLELGDSALYLCASSPGGTRSYEQYFGPGTRLTVT.

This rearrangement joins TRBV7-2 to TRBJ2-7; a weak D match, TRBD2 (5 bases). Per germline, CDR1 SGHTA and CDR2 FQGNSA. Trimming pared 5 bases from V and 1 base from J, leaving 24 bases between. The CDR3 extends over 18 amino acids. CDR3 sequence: CASSVRLMTGSESYEQYF. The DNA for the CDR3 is TGTGCCAGCAGCGTCAGATTAATGACGGGATCGGAGTCCTACGAGCAGTACTTC.